The 5 T cell receptor beta chains listed next were all sequenced from one sample in a study of blood T cell repertoires in COVID-19. Generated by immunoSEQ multiplex PCR, the TCRdb table keeps only in-frame clones and is missing some. The table lists under 300,000 clones, 70% to 90% of them singletons. The sample taken for sequencing was peripheral blood. These receptors were taken from a woman in her 40s who had recovered from COVID-19.

The chain is built from TRBV19 and TRBJ2-3; D might be TRBD2 (6 bases). This CDR3 region has 14 residues. Germline lookup yields CDR1 LNHDA and CDR2 SQIVND (reference sequence). V was cut by 3 bases and J by 0 bases, with 7 bases left in between. CDR3: CASSIGTSTDTQYF. DNA for the CDR3: TGTGCCAGTAGTATCGGGACTAGCACAGATACGCAGTATTTT.

This clone was seen a single time. The rearrangement joins TRBV25-1 to TRBJ2-7, with 9 bases aligning to TRBD1. The CDR3 runs to 14 residues. Germline CDR1 MGHDK, CDR2 SYGVNS. Trimming cost V 4 bases and J 6 bases; bases outside gene matches: 7. CDR3 protein: CASSVGTGFSEQYF. The CDR3, as DNA: TGTGCCAGCAGTGTGGGGACAGGGTTCTCCGAGCAGTACTTC.

The J gene is TRBJ2-7, the V gene TRBV2, with 9 bases lining up with TRBD2. This CDR3 spans 17 amino acids. CDR1 is SNHLY, CDR2 FYNNEI, per germline. The J segment lost 6 bases and the V segment lost 7 bases, leaving 19 bases of the junction unmatched. This chain's CDR3 is CASTVEGGGRAWGEQYF. As DNA, the CDR3 is TGTGCCAGCACCGTCGAGGGCGGCGGGAGGGCCTGGGGCGAGCAGTACTTC.

The chain is built from TRBV9 and TRBJ1-4; D is possibly TRBD1 (6 bases). The germline V and J ends were trimmed by 0 bases and 7 bases, with 13 bases remaining between them. CDR1 SGDLS and CDR2 YYNGEE come from the germline V gene. The CDR3 covers 15 residues. This chain's CDR3 is CASSVGQGRGEKLFF. The DNA of the CDR3 is TGTGCCAGCAGCGTAGGGCAGGGGCGTGGTGAAAAACTGTTTTTT.

V is TRBV30 and J is TRBJ1-1; D remains unclear. Germline-derived CDR1 and CDR2 are GTSNPN and SVGIG (reference sequence). V was shortened by 2 bases and J by 0 bases, with 13 bases between the two germline ends. The CDR3 length is 15 residues. CDR3 region: CAWSWAGNLNTEAFF. Here the CDR3 DNA reads TGTGCCTGGAGTTGGGCGGGCAATCTGAACACTGAAGCTTTCTTT.